This T cell receptor beta chain was captured by sequencing in a study of blood T cell repertoires in COVID-19. Per the original methods: Reference gene primers were amplified, and this amplification served to estimate nucleated cell counts. Clones were sequenced by immunoSEQ multiplex PCR, and TCRdb holds only the in-frame ones, with some missing. The D gene and trimming were derived from the DNA, and the V and J assignments and clone size from that table. The sample lists approximately 300,000 clones, around 90% occurring once. V shed 1 base and J 4 bases; nucleotides not matched to a gene: 8. Germline CDR1 reads SGHAT; CDR2 reads FQNNGV. This CDR3 comprises 16 residues.

The sequenced material came from peripheral blood. The receptor was derived from a woman aged 30 to 39 with COVID-19, enrolled during active disease. This rearrangement joins TRBV11-2 to TRBJ2-5; TRBD2 aligns across 8 bases. The CDR3 protein is CASSLAPAGEGETQYF. The CDR3 DNA reads as TGTGCCAGCAGCTTAGCTCCAGCGGGAGAGGGAGAGACCCAGTACTTC.